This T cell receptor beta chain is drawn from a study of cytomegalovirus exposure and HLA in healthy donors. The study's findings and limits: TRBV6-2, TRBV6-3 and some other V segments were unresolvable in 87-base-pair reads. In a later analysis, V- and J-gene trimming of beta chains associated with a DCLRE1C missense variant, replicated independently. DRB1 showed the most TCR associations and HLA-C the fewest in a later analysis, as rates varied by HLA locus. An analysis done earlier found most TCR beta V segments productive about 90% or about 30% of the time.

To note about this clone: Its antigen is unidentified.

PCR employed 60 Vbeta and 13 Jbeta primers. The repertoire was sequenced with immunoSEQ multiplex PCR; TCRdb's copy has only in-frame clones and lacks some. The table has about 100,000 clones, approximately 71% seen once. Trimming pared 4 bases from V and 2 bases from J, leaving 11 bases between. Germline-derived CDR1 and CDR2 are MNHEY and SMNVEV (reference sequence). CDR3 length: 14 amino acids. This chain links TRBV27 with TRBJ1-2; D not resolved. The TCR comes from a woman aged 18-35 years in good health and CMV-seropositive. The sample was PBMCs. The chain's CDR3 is CASSSRAGNYGYTF. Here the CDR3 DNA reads TGTGCCAGCAGTTCGCGCGCGGGCAACTATGGCTACACCTTC.